The 19 T cell receptor beta chains below all came from one sample that was sequenced in a study of blood T cell repertoires in COVID-19. Sequencing used immunoSEQ multiplex PCR; TCRdb keeps in-frame clones, though not all of them. Of about 260,000 clones listed, about 84% are singletons. The sequenced material came from PBMCs or T cells enriched from blood (not recorded which). Source of these receptors: a woman in her forties or fifties who had recovered from COVID-19.

The chain employs TRBV6-2 or TRBV6-3 and TRBJ2-7; 7 bases match TRBD1. This CDR3 contains 16 residues. The trim removed 2 bases at V and 0 bases at J, leaving 7 bases unmatched. Germline V lookup: CDR1 MNHEY, CDR2 SVGEGT. For the CDR3, the DNA is TGTGCCAGCAGTTACGGAACCGGGACAGCCTCCTACGAGCAGTACTTC. It codes for CASSYGTGTASYEQYF.

The chain combines TRBV5-8 with TRBJ2-3; D is perhaps TRBD1 (5 bases). Trimming stripped 1 base from V and 11 bases from J, with 20 bases between. Germline V gene sequence: CDR1 SGHTS, CDR2 YDEGEE. CDR3 length: 15 residues. CDR3 sequence (DNA): TGTGCCAGCAGCTTGAGCACAGGCCAGTCCTTGATGCAGTATTTT. It translates to CASSLSTGQSLMQYF.

The J gene is TRBJ2-5, the V gene TRBV7-2; tentative D call: TRBD1 (5 bases). This CDR3 region has 16 residues. V was trimmed by 0 bases and J by 1 base, leaving 12 bases between them. Germline loops: CDR1 SGHTA, CDR2 FQGNSA. The CDR3 loop is CASSLATGAGQETQYF. The CDR3 DNA reads TGTGCCAGCAGCTTAGCGACTGGGGCCGGCCAAGAGACCCAGTACTTC.

The chain recombines TRBV28 with TRBJ2-2, with no clear D. Germline V gives CDR1 MDHEN, CDR2 SYDVKM. Trimming pared 5 bases from V and 2 bases from J, leaving 6 bases between. The CDR3 is made up of 13 amino acids. The CDR3 here is CASSGQNTGELFF. The CDR3 DNA sequence: TGTGCCAGCAGTGGGCAAAACACCGGGGAGCTGTTTTTT. The full variable domain, in which reference TRBV28 and TRBJ2-2 provide the parts outside the CDR3, is DVKVTQSSRYLVKRTGEKVFLECVQDMDHENMFWYRQDPGLGLRLIYFSYDVKMKEKGDIPEGYSVSREKKERFSLILESASTNQTSMYLCASSGQNTGELFFGEGSRLTVL.

The chain has TRBV5-4 and TRBJ1-1; D unclear. The CDR3 is 12 amino acids. The V and J ends lost 9 bases and 1 base respectively, with 10 bases between them. Germline-derived CDR1 and CDR2 are SGHNT and YYREEE (reference sequence). CDR3 region: CAIREGNTEAFF. The CDR3 bases are TGTGCCATCCGAGAGGGGAACACTGAAGCTTTCTTT.

This rearrangement joins TRBV10-3 to TRBJ2-7; TRBD1 agrees at 8 bases. The CDR3 sequence is 15 residues long. Unmatched junction bases numbered 15, after V lost 8 bases and J lost 6 bases. Germline values: CDR1 ENHRY, CDR2 SYGVKD. CDR3: CAIRRGVQGVGEQYF. The DNA for the CDR3 is TGTGCCATCCGCCGGGGAGTACAGGGGGTTGGCGAGCAGTACTTC.

The chain employs TRBV7-8 and TRBJ2-6; D remains unclear. CDR3 length equals 14 residues. Germline-derived CDR1 and CDR2 are SGHVS and FQNEAQ. Trimming removed 5 bases at V and 4 bases at J, with 9 bases between. DNA of the CDR3: TGTGCCAGCAGCCCCCAGGAAGGGGCCAACGTCCTGACTTTC. It specifies CASSPQEGANVLTF.

The chain uses TRBV30 and TRBJ1-6; D might be TRBD1 (6 bases). Trimming removed 0 bases at V and 13 bases at J, with 19 bases between. The germline gives CDR1 GTSNPN, CDR2 SVGIG (reference sequence). The CDR3 is made up of 15 amino acids. The DNA for the CDR3 is TGTGCCTGGAGTGTAGTGGGGGCCTTGACCCTCCCCCTCCACTTT. Its translation is CAWSVVGALTLPLHF.

The chain couples TRBV9 to TRBJ1-1; perhaps TRBD1 as D (6 bases). Germline CDR1 reads SGDLS; CDR2 reads YYNGEE. V shed 4 bases and J shed 3 bases, with 19 bases lying between them. The CDR3 has 16 amino acids. CDR3 DNA sequence: TGTGCCAGCAGCCCAAACCCGGGCCCAGGGGACACTGAAGCTTTCTTT. Translated, it gives CASSPNPGPGDTEAFF.

The chain employs TRBV6-2 or TRBV6-3 and TRBJ2-1; the D gene is possibly TRBD1 (5 bases). Germline V gene sequence: CDR1 MNHEY, CDR2 SVGEGT. The length of the CDR3 is 14 residues. V gave up 2 bases and J gave up 7 bases, with 12 bases separating them. CDR3 DNA sequence: TGTGCCAGCAGTTACGTAGGGGAAAGAAATGAGCAGTTCTTC. Protein: CASSYVGERNEQFF.

This sequence joins TRBV28 and TRBJ2-5; 14 bases line up with TRBD2. V lost 10 bases and J lost 6; bases outside the gene matches: 10. The CDR3 loop spans 15 amino acids. In germline, CDR1 is MDHEN, CDR2 SYDVKM. This CDR3 is CATARGTSGRKTQYF. CDR3 sequence (DNA): TGTGCCACCGCACGGGGGACTAGCGGGAGAAAGACCCAGTACTTC.

This clone was observed once. The chain couples TRBV4-1 to TRBJ2-7, with 16 positions matching TRBD2. Unmatched junction bases numbered 6, after V lost 4 bases and J lost 3 bases. The germline V gene has CDR1 MGHRA and CDR2 YSYEKL. The length of the CDR3 is 17 residues. The CDR3 is CASSPGLAGGSDYEQYF. CDR3 nucleotides: TGCGCCAGCAGCCCGGGACTAGCGGGAGGGTCTGACTACGAGCAGTACTTC.

The chain is built from TRBV5-4 and TRBJ2-1; TRBD2 matches 8 bases. J lost 0 bases, V lost 4 bases, and 6 bases had no gene match. Germline loops: CDR1 SGHNT, CDR2 YYREEE (reference sequence). The CDR3 loop spans 16 amino acids. The CDR3 sequence: CASSLSGASSYNEQFF. The CDR3 coding sequence is TGTGCCAGCAGCCTTAGCGGGGCGAGCTCCTACAATGAGCAGTTCTTC.

This clone was picked up one time. The chain is built from TRBV7-2 and TRBJ2-7; 10 bases fit TRBD1. V was clipped by 3 bases and J by 4 bases; unmatched bases: 3. Per the germline V gene, CDR1 is SGHTA and CDR2 is FQGNSA. The CDR3 loop spans 14 amino acids. CDR3 nucleotide sequence: TGTGCCAGCAGCTTGACAGGGGGCTTTTACGAGCAGTACTTC. Protein: CASSLTGGFYEQYF.

V and J are TRBV12-5 and TRBJ2-3, with D possibly matching TRBD1 (5 bases). In germline, CDR1 is LGHNT, CDR2 FRNRAP. V was clipped by 4 bases and J by 3 bases, with 20 bases between them. CDR3 length equals 17 residues. CDR3 coding DNA: TGTGCTAGTGGTTCCAGGGCAGGACCAGGCCCAACAGATACGCAGTATTTT. It yields the protein CASGSRAGPGPTDTQYF.

The V call is TRBV7-2, the J call TRBJ2-3; D perhaps matches TRBD2 (6 bases). The CDR3 runs 16 residues. Trimming removed 1 base at V and 0 bases at J, with 11 bases between. Germline lookup yields CDR1 SGHTA and CDR2 FQGNSA. CDR3 nucleotides: TGTGCCAGCAGCTTAGGCGGGGTGATTAGCACAGATACGCAGTATTTT. This encodes CASSLGGVISTDTQYF.

V and J are TRBV5-1 and TRBJ2-3; 7 nucleotides match TRBD1. The CDR3 sequence is 15 residues long. Germline V gene lookup returns CDR1 SGHRS and CDR2 YFSETQ. Losses at the gene ends were 4 bases for V and 0 bases for J; bases not matched to a gene: 5. CDR3 DNA: TGCGCCAGCAGCGCAGGGACAGCTAGCACAGATACGCAGTATTTT. This gives the protein CASSAGTASTDTQYF.

This chain joins TRBV5-4 and TRBJ1-1, with D unresolved. V was cut by 2 bases and J by 1 base, with 6 bases left in between. Germline V gene sequence: CDR1 SGHNT, CDR2 YYREEE (reference sequence). This CDR3 has 13 residues. DNA of the CDR3: TGTGCCAGCAGCTTCTCGGGGAACACTGAAGCTTTCTTT. Translation: CASSFSGNTEAFF.

This chain uses TRBV7-2 with TRBJ1-6, with D unclear. CDR1 is SGHTA, CDR2 FQGNSA, per germline. The CDR3 contains 13 residues. V dropped 5 bases and J dropped 4 bases, with 6 bases sitting between them. The CDR3: CASSPRYNSPLHF. The CDR3 region has the DNA TGTGCCAGCAGCCCTAGATATAATTCACCCCTCCACTTT.